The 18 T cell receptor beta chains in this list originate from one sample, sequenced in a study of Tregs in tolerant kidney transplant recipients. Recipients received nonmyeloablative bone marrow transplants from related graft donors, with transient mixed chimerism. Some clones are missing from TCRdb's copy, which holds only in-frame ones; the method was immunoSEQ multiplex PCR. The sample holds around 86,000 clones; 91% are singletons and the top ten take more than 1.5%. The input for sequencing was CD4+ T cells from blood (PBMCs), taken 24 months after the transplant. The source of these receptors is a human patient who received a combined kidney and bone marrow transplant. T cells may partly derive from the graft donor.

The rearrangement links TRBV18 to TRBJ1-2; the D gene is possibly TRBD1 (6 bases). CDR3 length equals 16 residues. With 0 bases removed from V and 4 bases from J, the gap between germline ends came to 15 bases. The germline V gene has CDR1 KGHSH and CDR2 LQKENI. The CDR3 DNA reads TGTGCCAGCTCACCACCGAGTCAGGGGTTTTTCTATGGCTACACCTTC. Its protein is CASSPPSQGFFYGYTF.

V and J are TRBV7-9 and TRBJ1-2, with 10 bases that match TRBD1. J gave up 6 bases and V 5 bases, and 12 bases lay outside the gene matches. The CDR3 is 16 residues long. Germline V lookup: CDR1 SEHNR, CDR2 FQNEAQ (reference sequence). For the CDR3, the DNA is TGTGCCAGCAGCCTGGGACAGGGGATGAATATCAATGGCTACACCTTC. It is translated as CASSLGQGMNINGYTF. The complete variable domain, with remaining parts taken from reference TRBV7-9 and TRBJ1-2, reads DTGVSQNPRHKITKRGQNVTFRCDPISEHNRLYWYRQTLGQGPEFLTYFQNEAQLEKSRLLSDRFSAERPKGSFSTLEIQRTEQGDSAMYLCASSLGQGMNINGYTFGSGTRLTVV.

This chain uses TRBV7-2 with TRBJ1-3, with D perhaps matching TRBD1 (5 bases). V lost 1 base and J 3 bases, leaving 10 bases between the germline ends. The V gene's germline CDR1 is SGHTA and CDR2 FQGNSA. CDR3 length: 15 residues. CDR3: CASSLGGGGGNTIYF. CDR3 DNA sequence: TGTGCCAGCAGCTTAGGGGGCGGCGGTGGAAACACCATATATTTT.

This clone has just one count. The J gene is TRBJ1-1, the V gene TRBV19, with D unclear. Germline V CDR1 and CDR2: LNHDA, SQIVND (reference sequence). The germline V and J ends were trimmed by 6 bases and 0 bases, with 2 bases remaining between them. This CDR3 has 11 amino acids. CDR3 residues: CASSLNTEAFF. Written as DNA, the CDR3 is TGTGCCAGTAGCTTGAACACTGAAGCTTTCTTT. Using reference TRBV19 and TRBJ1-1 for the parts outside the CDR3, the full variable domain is DGGITQSPKYLFRKEGQNVTLSCEQNLNHDAMYWYRQDPGQGLRLIYYSQIVNDFQKGDIAEGYSVSREKKESFPLTVTSAQKNPTAFYLCASSLNTEAFFGQGTRLTVV.

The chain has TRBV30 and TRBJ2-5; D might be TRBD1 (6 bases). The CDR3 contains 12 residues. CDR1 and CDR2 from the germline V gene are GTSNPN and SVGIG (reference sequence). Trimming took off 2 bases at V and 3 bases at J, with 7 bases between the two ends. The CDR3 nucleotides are TGTGCCTGGAGTTCAGGGGAAGAGACCCAGTACTTC. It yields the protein CAWSSGEETQYF.

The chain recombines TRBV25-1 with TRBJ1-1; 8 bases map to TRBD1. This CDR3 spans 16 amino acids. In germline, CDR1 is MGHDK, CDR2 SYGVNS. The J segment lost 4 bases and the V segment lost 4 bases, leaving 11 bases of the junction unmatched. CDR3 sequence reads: CASSGGTGGFFTEAFF. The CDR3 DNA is TGTGCCAGCAGTGGGGGGACAGGAGGATTTTTCACTGAAGCTTTCTTT.

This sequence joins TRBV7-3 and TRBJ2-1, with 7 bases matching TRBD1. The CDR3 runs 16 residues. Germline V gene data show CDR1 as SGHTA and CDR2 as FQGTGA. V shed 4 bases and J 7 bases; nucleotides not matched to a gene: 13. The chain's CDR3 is CASSSHTKTGQNEQFF. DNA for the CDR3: TGTGCCAGCAGCTCCCACACGAAGACAGGGCAAAATGAGCAGTTCTTC.

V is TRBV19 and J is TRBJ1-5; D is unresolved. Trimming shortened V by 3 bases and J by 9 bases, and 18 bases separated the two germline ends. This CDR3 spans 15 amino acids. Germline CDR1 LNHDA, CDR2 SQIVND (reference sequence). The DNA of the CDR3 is TGTGCCAGTAGTATCGGTCGTTCGGGGAGGCGGCCCCAGCATTTT. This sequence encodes CASSIGRSGRRPQHF. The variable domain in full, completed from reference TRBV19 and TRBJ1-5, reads DGGITQSPKYLFRKEGQNVTLSCEQNLNHDAMYWYRQDPGQGLRLIYYSQIVNDFQKGDIAEGYSVSREKKESFPLTVTSAQKNPTAFYLCASSIGRSGRRPQHFGDGTRLSIL.

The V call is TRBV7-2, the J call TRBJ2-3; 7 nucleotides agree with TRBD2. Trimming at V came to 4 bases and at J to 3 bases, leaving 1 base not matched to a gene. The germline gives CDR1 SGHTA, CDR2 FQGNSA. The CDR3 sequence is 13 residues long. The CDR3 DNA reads TGTGCCAGCAGCTCCGGGAGGACAGATACGCAGTATTTT. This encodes CASSSGRTDTQYF. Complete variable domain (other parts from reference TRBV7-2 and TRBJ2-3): GAGVSQSPSNKVTEKGKDVELRCDPISGHTALYWYRQSLGQGLEFLIYFQGNSAPDKSGLPSDRFSAERTGGSVSTLTIQRTQQEDSAVYLCASSSGRTDTQYFGPGTRLTVL.

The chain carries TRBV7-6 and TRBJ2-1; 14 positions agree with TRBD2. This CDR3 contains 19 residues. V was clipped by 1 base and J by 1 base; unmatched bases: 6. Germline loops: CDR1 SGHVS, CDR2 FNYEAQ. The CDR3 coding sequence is TGTGCCAGCAGCTTAGGAGGGGGACTAGCGGGAGAGTCCTACAATGAGCAGTTCTTC. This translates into CASSLGGGLAGESYNEQFF.

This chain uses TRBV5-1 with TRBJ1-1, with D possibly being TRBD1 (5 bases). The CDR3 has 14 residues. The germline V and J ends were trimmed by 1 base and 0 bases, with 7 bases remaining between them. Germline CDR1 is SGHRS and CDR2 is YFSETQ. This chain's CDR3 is CASSLQGMNTEAFF. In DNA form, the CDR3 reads TGCGCCAGCAGCTTGCAGGGAATGAACACTGAAGCTTTCTTT. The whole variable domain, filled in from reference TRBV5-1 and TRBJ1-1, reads KAGVTQTPRYLIKTRGQQVTLSCSPISGHRSVSWYQQTPGQGLQFLFEYFSETQRNKGNFPGRFSGRQFSNSRSEMNVSTLELGDSALYLCASSLQGMNTEAFFGQGTRLTVV.

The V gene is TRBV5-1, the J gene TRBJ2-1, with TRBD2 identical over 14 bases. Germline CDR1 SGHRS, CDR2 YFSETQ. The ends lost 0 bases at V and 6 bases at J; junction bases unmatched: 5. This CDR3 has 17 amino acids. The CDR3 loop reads CASSLGLAGGRFNEQFF. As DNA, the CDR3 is TGCGCCAGCAGCTTGGGACTAGCGGGGGGGCGGTTCAATGAGCAGTTCTTC.

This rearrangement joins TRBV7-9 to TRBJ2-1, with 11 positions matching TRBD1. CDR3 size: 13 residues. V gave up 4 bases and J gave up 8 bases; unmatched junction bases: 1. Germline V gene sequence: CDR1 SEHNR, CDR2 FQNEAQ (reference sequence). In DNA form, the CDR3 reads TGTGCCAGCAGCTGGACAGGGGGCGATGAGCAGTTCTTC. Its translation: CASSWTGGDEQFF.

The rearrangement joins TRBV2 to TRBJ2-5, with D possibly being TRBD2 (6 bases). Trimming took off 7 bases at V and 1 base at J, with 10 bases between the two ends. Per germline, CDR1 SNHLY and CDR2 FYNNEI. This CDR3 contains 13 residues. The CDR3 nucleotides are TGTGCCAGCATCCGGGGGTCCCAAGAGACCCAGTACTTC. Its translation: CASIRGSQETQYF. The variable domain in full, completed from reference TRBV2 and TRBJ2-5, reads EPEVTQTPSHQVTQMGQEVILRCVPISNHLYFYWYRQILGQKVEFLVSFYNNEISEKSEIFDDQFSVERPDGSNFTLKIRSTKLEDSAMYFCASIRGSQETQYFGPGTRLLVL.

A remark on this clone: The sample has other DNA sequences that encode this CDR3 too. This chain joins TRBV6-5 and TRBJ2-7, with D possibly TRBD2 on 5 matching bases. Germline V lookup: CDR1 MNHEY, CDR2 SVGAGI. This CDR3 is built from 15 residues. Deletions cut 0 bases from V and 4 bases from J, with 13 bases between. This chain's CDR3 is CASSYSSGSSYEQYF. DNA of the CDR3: TGTGCCAGCAGTTACTCGTCGGGGAGTTCTTACGAGCAGTACTTC.

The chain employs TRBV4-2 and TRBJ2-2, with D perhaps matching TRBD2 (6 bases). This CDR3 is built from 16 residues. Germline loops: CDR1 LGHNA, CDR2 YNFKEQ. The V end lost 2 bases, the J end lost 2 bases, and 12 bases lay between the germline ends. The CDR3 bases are TGTGCCAGCAGCCAATTCACCGGACTAAACACCGGGGAGCTGTTTTTT. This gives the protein CASSQFTGLNTGELFF.

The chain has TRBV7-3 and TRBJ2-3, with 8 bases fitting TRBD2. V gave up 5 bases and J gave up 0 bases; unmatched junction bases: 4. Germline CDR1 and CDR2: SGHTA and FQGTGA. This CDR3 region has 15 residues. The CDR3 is CASSPRTSSTDTQYF. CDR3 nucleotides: TGTGCCAGCAGCCCCCGGACTAGCAGCACAGATACGCAGTATTTT.

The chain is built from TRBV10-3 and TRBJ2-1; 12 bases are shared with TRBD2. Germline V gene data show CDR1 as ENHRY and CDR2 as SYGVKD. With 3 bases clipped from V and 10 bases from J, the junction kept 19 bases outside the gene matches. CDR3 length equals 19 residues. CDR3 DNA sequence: TGTGCCATCAGTGATGGGCCTAGCGGGGGGGCCAACCGTCCAGGAGAGCAGTTCTTC. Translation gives CAISDGPSGGANRPGEQFF.